Listed below are T cell receptor beta chains from one sample, sequenced in a study of blood T cells in healthy people across ages. One entry per CDR3 protein, called by TCRdb with MiXCR from the 5' RACE reads. The data show about 780,000 distinct CDR3 sequences, 35% to 50% seen once. The sample comprised blood. The receptors come from an elderly man in good health. The CDR3 runs from the conserved cysteine through the conserved F or W. A D gene is named only where the DNA matches it firmly. Not every row has a clone size; where given, it reads once, few, many or a size class.

len,j_gene,v_gene,d_gene,abundance,CDR3nt,CDR3aa
12,TRBJ1-1,TRBV12-3/TRBV12-4,NA,NA,TGTGCCAGCAGCTTAGTGTCAGTTGAAGCTTTCTTT,CASSLVSVEAFF
13,TRBJ1-1,TRBV24-1,NA,NA,TGTGCCACCCGGGAGGACAGTTGGACTGAAGCTTTCTTT,CATREDSWTEAFF
15,TRBJ2-3,TRBV29-1,NA,NA,TGCAGCGTTGAGGGGGGTGGGATTAGCACAGATACGCAGTATTTT,CSVEGGGISTDTQYF
15,TRBJ2-5,TRBV24-1,NA,NA,TGTGCCACCAGTGAGGGGGCTCTGCCGGGATGGGAGCAGTACTTC,CATSEGALPGWEQYF
15,TRBJ2-3,TRBV20-1,TRBD2,NA,TGCAGTGCGCCGCTACTAGCGCCTAGCACAGATACGCAGTATTTT,CSAPLLAPSTDTQYF
14,TRBJ2-7,TRBV20-1,NA,NA,TGCAGTGCTAGAGGGACTGGCACCCCTTACGAGCAGTACTTC,CSARGTGTPYEQYF
13,TRBJ2-1,TRBV5-1,NA,few,TGCGCCAGCAGCTTGGCCGTGGTATCTGAGCAGTTCTTC,CASSLAVVSEQFF
13,TRBJ1-2,TRBV27,NA,NA,TGTGCCAGCAGTTTTGCAGGGAACTATGGCTACACCTTC,CASSFAGNYGYTF
14,TRBJ2-5,TRBV13,TRBD2,NA,TGTGCCAGCAGCCCCGGGGGGATTCCCGAGACCCAGTACTTC,CASSPGGIPETQYF
15,TRBJ2-5,TRBV7-7,TRBD2,NA,TGTGCCAGCAGCACCGGACTAGCGGGAAAAGAGACCCAGTACTTC,CASSTGLAGKETQYF
11,TRBJ1-4,TRBV28,NA,NA,TGTGCCAGCAGTCTTGGTTATAGACTGTTTTTT,CASSLGYRLFF
12,TRBJ1-2,TRBV10-3,TRBD1,NA,TGTGCCATCTCGACAGGGACCTATGGCTACACCTTC,CAISTGTYGYTF
13,TRBJ2-7,TRBV29-1,NA,NA,TGCGGCGCCCAGGACGGGAGCTCCTACGAGCAGTACTTC,CGAQDGSSYEQYF
13,TRBJ2-5,TRBV28,NA,few,TGTGCCAGCAGCCGAGTTAGGGTCTATGAGCAGTACTTC,CASSRVRVYEQYF
14,TRBJ2-1,TRBV29-1,TRBD2,NA,TGCAGCGCCTCCGGGACTAGCGGGAGGCGTAGGCAGTTCTTC,CSASGTSGRRRQFF
11,TRBJ2-5,TRBV6-2/TRBV6-3,NA,NA,TGTGCCAGCAGTCTTCCGGGACCCGCGTACTTC,CASSLPGPAYF
16,TRBJ2-3,TRBV29-1,NA,many,TGCAGCGTCATTATGTCGACTAGGACGGGCACAGATACGCAGTATTTT,CSVIMSTRTGTDTQYF
16,TRBJ1-5,TRBV12-3/TRBV12-4,NA,NA,TGTGCCAGCAGTTTAGTTCAGGGAAATAGCAATCAGCCCCAGCATTTT,CASSLVQGNSNQPQHF